The 4 T cell receptor beta chains presented below share a single source sample, sequenced in a study of shared clonotypes between healthy human individuals (dated by TCRdb to 2018 to 2020). Library method: the immunoSEQ multiplex PCR assay. TCRdb re-hosts the immuneACCESS table, in-frame sequences only. Its copies lack some clones; in the studies checked, an unresolved V gene accounts for under half of them, and the cause for the rest is not known. In this sample the table shows under 1,100,000 clones, approximately 80% of which occur a single time. The top ten constitute around 0.6% of the sample. The sequenced material came from memory CD4+ T cells from PBMCs. The sample's cell subset or site label is to be understood as: CD45RA-negative fraction. These TCRs come from a man in his late teens or twenties in good health. Some clones in this sample may be carry-over from other donors' samples.

This clone came up once. J is TRBJ1-5 and V is TRBV2, with D unresolved. The V and J ends lost 7 bases and 3 bases respectively, with 13 bases between them. CDR1 is SNHLY, CDR2 FYNNEI, per germline. This CDR3 region has 14 residues. The CDR3 loop is CASMFGLTNQPQHF. In DNA, the CDR3 is TGTGCCAGCATGTTTGGACTGACCAATCAGCCCCAGCATTTT.

V is TRBV6-1 and J is TRBJ2-2; no reliable D call. In germline, CDR1 is MNHNS, CDR2 SASEGT. The CDR3 runs to 13 residues. With 6 bases removed from V and 4 bases from J, the gap between germline ends came to 9 bases. CDR3 region: CASRGKPTGELFF. CDR3 bases: TGTGCCAGCAGGGGGAAACCCACCGGGGAGCTGTTTTTT.

The chain recombines TRBV5-4 with TRBJ2-1; TRBD1 matches at 7 bases. Looked up from germline, CDR1 is SGHNT and CDR2 is YYREEE (reference sequence). CDR3 length: 13 residues. The V segment lost 2 bases and the J segment 13 bases; nucleotides outside the gene matches: 9. Written as DNA, the CDR3 is TGTGCCAGCAGCTTCGATATGGGACAGCGTCAGTTCTTC. Translating gives CASSFDMGQRQFF.

The rearrangement links TRBV7-2 to TRBJ2-2; no reliable D call. The CDR3 contains 15 residues. V was pared by 3 bases and J by 1 base, with 9 bases between. Germline CDR1 and CDR2: SGHTA and FQGNSA. The CDR3 loop is CASSLMGGNTGELFF. In DNA form, the CDR3 reads TGTGCCAGCAGCTTGATGGGCGGGAACACCGGGGAGCTGTTTTTT.